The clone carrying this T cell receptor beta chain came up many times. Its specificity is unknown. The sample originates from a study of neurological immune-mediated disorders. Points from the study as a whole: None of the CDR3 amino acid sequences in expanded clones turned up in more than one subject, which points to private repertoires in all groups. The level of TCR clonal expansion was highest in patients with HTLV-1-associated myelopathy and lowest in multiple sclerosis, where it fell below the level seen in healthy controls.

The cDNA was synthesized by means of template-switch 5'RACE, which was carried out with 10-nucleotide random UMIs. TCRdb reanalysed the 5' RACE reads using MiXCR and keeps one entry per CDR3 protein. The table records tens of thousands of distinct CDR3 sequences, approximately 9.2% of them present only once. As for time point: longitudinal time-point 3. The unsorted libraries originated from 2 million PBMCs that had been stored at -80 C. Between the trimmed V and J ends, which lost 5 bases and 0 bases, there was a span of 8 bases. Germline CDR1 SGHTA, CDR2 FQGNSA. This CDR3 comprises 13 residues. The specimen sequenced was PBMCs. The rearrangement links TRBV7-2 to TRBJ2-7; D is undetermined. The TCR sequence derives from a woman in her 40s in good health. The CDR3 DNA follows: TGTGCCAGCAGCCCCCCGAGCTCCTACGAGCAGTACTTC. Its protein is CASSPPSSYEQYF.